This passage covers 8 T cell receptor beta chains from one sample sequenced in a study of neurological immune-mediated disorders. Regarding time point: longitudinal time-point 2. TCRdb recomputed calls from the 5' RACE reads with MiXCR, one row per CDR3 protein. The sample gives roughly 80,000 distinct CDR3 sequences, 5.8% of which show up once; 7.9% is in the top ten. Sequenced input: PBMCs. The source is a woman in her sixties or seventies with multiple sclerosis.

This clonotype was detected ten times or more. The chain has TRBV15 and TRBJ1-1; no clear D. The CDR3 sequence is 13 residues long. Germline-derived CDR1 and CDR2 are LNHNV and YYDKDF (reference sequence). The V and J ends lost 0 bases and 0 bases respectively, with 2 bases between them. CDR3 in DNA: TGTGCCACCAGCAGAGAGTTGAACACTGAAGCTTTCTTT. Residues: CATSRELNTEAFF.

Written as DNA, the CDR3 is TGTGCCAGCTCACCACCGCTAGCGGGGGGGCAACATGAGCAGTTCTTC. Its translation is CASSPPLAGGQHEQFF. The chain uses TRBV18 and TRBJ2-1; the match to TRBD2 covers 12 bases. The CDR3 runs to 16 residues. Germline lookup yields CDR1 KGHSH and CDR2 LQKENI. V dropped 0 bases and J dropped 8; count of bases not matched to a gene: 5.

This clonotype was seen many times. This chain uses TRBV4-1 with TRBJ2-1; 10 bases map to TRBD1. The V and J ends lost 4 bases and 3 bases, in that order; junction bases with no gene match: 6. The length of the CDR3 is 16 residues. CDR1 and CDR2 (germline): MGHRA, YSYEKL. Here the CDR3 reads CASSRRQGAVYNEQFF. The CDR3 DNA follows: TGCGCCAGCAGCCGGAGACAGGGGGCCGTCTACAATGAGCAGTTCTTC.

The table lists this clonotype with many counts. V and J are TRBV13 and TRBJ1-1; TRBD1 agrees at 7 bases. This CDR3 has 13 amino acids. J gave up 0 bases and V 6 bases, and 1 base lay outside the gene matches. CDR1 is PRHDT, CDR2 FYEKMQ, per germline (reference sequence). CDR3 loop: CASRTGMNTEAFF. The DNA for the CDR3 is TGTGCCAGCAGGACAGGGATGAACACTGAAGCTTTCTTT.

This clonotype appeared many times. The chain links TRBV19 to TRBJ1-1, with 10 bases aligning to TRBD1. The germline gives CDR1 LNHDA, CDR2 SQIVND (reference sequence). The CDR3 spans 15 residues. V lost 4 bases and J lost 4; bases outside the gene matches: 6. The CDR3 DNA is TGTGCCAGTAGTACCGTGACAGGGGGCCTCACTGAAGCTTTCTTT. The encoded protein is CASSTVTGGLTEAFF. The full variable domain, in which reference TRBV19 and TRBJ1-1 provide the parts outside the CDR3, is DGGITQSPKYLFRKEGQNVTLSCEQNLNHDAMYWYRQDPGQGLRLIYYSQIVNDFQKGDIAEGYSVSREKKESFPLTVTSAQKNPTAFYLCASSTVTGGLTEAFFGQGTRLTVV.

This clonotype was recorded at least ten times. This sequence joins TRBV12-3 or TRBV12-4 and TRBJ2-5; a possible D gene is TRBD1 (8 bases). The ends were cut back, 8 bases at V and 5 bases at J, with 15 bases in the middle. This CDR3 region has 13 residues. The CDR3 bases are TGTGCCAGCGCACAGGGGGGGAGTGAGACCCAGTACTTC. Translated, it gives CASAQGGSETQYF.

This clonotype was observed many times. The J gene is TRBJ2-6, the V gene TRBV5-6, with D unclear. Trimming took 0 bases from V and 3 from J, leaving 7 bases between them. Germline CDR1 is SGHDT and CDR2 is YYEEEE. The CDR3 is made up of 15 amino acids. The CDR3 loop is CASSLVFGGANVLTF. As DNA, the CDR3 is TGTGCCAGCAGCTTGGTTTTTGGTGGGGCCAACGTCCTGACTTTC.

This clonotype appeared many times. V is TRBV5-1 and J is TRBJ1-2; D not certain. The germline V gene has CDR1 SGHRS and CDR2 YFSETQ. The V end lost 6 bases, the J end lost 3 bases, and 15 bases lay between the germline ends. The CDR3 runs to 14 residues. In DNA, the CDR3 is TGCGCCAGCACCTCCGGCGTCACGGACTATGGCTACACCTTC. Translating gives CASTSGVTDYGYTF.